The clone carrying this T cell receptor (beta chain) has more than one count but fewer than ten. Its antigen is not identified. Healthy Caucasians provided all donations. TCRdb used MiXCR to reprocess the 5' RACE reads, holding one entry per CDR3 protein. The sample records 1.5 million to 2 million distinct CDR3 sequences, around a third being singletons. The source of the sample is a study of identical twins. Germline V CDR1 and CDR2: MNHNY, SVGAGI (reference sequence). Trimming cost V 4 bases and J 11 bases, with 11 bases left between them. The CDR3 has 11 amino acids. General study points: Conclusions relied on cross-sectional statistical analysis, not following the same donors. It was possible that invariant MAIT and iNKT cells partly confounded the zero-insertion analyses.

The V call is TRBV6-6, the J call TRBJ2-5; D not resolved. The sequence was obtained from a newborn girl in good health. Sequenced: cord blood. This chain's CDR3 is CASSSPIEQYF. In nucleotides, the CDR3 is TGTGCCAGCAGTTCCCCCATTGAGCAGTACTTC.